Each of the 18 T cell receptor beta chains below was sequenced from the same sample in a study of PD-L1 blockade in urothelial cancer. Here immunoSEQ multiplex PCR was the method, and the copy in TCRdb shows in-frame clones only, minus some. The sample records some 31,000 clones, about 80% being singletons. The time point is: peripheral blood 6 weeks after treatment start. The sample here was PBMCs, taken around atezolizumab (anti-PD-L1) treatment. Receptor source: a man in his 70s with urothelial cancer.

The rearrangement uses TRBV7-2 and TRBJ2-1; 10 bases map to TRBD2. The V gene end was trimmed by 5 bases and the J gene end by 8 bases; junction bases not matched to a gene: 12. The CDR3 loop spans 16 amino acids. The germline V gene encodes CDR1 SGHTA and CDR2 FQGNSA. In nucleotides, the CDR3 is TGTGCCAGCAGCACTCCAGGGCTAGCGGGAGACTATGAGCAGTTCTTC. Protein sequence: CASSTPGLAGDYEQFF.

In DNA form, the CDR3 reads TGTGCCAGCAGCGAAAAATGGGGGGGCACGGCTAATGAAAAACTGTTTTTT. Its translation is CASSEKWGGTANEKLFF. The chain recombines TRBV7-2 with TRBJ1-4, with D perhaps matching TRBD1 (6 bases). Germline loops: CDR1 SGHTA, CDR2 FQGNSA. CDR3 length: 17 residues. Trimming removed 5 bases from V and 3 bases from J, with 19 bases in between.

This rearrangement joins TRBV5-4 to TRBJ2-7; D call uncertain. V lost 2 bases and J lost 6, with 9 bases in between. From germline, CDR1 is SGHNT and CDR2 YYREEE (reference sequence). This CDR3 has 12 amino acids. The CDR3 region is CASSFSSSEQYF. CDR3 bases: TGTGCCAGCAGCTTCTCCAGTTCCGAGCAGTACTTC.

The chain has TRBV7-2 and TRBJ2-1; D is undetermined. Deletions cut 2 bases from V and 2 bases from J, with 7 bases between. The CDR3 has 14 residues. Germline V gene sequence: CDR1 SGHTA, CDR2 FQGNSA. CDR3 sequence (DNA): TGTGCCAGCAGCTTATTAATAGCCTACAATGAGCAGTTCTTC. This translates into CASSLLIAYNEQFF. Based on the CDR3 plus reference TRBV7-2 and TRBJ2-1, the full variable domain is GAGVSQSPSNKVTEKGKDVELRCDPISGHTALYWYRQSLGQGLEFLIYFQGNSAPDKSGLPSDRFSAERTGGSVSTLTIQRTQQEDSAVYLCASSLLIAYNEQFFGPGTRLTVL.

This clone was seen once. The J gene is TRBJ1-6, the V gene TRBV18, with D tentatively TRBD1 (6 bases). CDR3 length: 13 amino acids. V lost 8 bases, J lost 5 bases, and 10 bases lay in between. Germline V gene lookup returns CDR1 KGHSH and CDR2 LQKENI. For the CDR3, the DNA is TGTGCCAGCACCGGACAGAATAATTCACCCCTCCACTTT. Encoded protein: CASTGQNNSPLHF.

This chain connects TRBV18 to TRBJ2-7; D uncertain. This CDR3 is 12 amino acids long. V shed 5 bases and J shed 0 bases, with 5 bases lying between them. The germline V gene has CDR1 KGHSH and CDR2 LQKENI. The chain's CDR3 is CASSSSSYEQYF. The CDR3 DNA reads as TGTGCCAGCTCATCCAGCTCCTACGAGCAGTACTTC.

This rearrangement joins TRBV7-9 to TRBJ1-1; maybe TRBD1 (5 bases). Germline values: CDR1 SEHNR, CDR2 FQNEAQ (reference sequence). This CDR3 has 13 residues. V lost 2 bases and J lost 1, with 5 bases in between. Here the CDR3 reads CASSLQGNTEAFF. The CDR3, as DNA: TGTGCCAGCAGCTTACAGGGGAACACTGAAGCTTTCTTT.

This clone occurred once. The rearrangement uses TRBV5-1 and TRBJ2-3, with 9 bases identical to TRBD2. The V and J ends lost 4 bases and 5 bases, in that order; junction bases with no gene match: 14. CDR1 SGHRS and CDR2 YFSETQ come from the germline V gene. The CDR3 loop spans 17 amino acids. Here the CDR3 DNA reads TGCGCCAGCAGCCCCGGTTTGGGTAGCGGGAGCTTAGATACGCAGTATTTT. Translation gives CASSPGLGSGSLDTQYF. Filled out from reference TRBV5-1 and TRBJ2-3, the complete variable domain reads KAGVTQTPRYLIKTRGQQVTLSCSPISGHRSVSWYQQTPGQGLQFLFEYFSETQRNKGNFPGRFSGRQFSNSRSEMNVSTLELGDSALYLCASSPGLGSGSLDTQYFGPGTRLTVL.

The chain is built from TRBV21-1 and TRBJ2-7; the table's D call, TRBD1, has no DNA check behind it. TRBV21-1 has pseudogene status. There are 19 residues in the CDR3. The CDR3 region is CASSKVGHREQGNSYEQYF. CDR3 bases: TGTGCCAGCAGCAAAGTAGGTCATAGGGAACAGGGGAATTCCTACGAGCAGTACTTC.

V usage is TRBV21-1 and J usage is TRBJ2-2; the table's D call of TRBD1 was not tested on the DNA. TRBV21-1 is a pseudogene segment. This CDR3 has 19 residues. For the CDR3, the DNA is TGTGCCAGCAGCAAAGGGGGGTGTCAGGGGGCGCGTAGCACCGGGGAGCTGTTTTTT. The encoded protein is CASSKGGCQGARSTGELFF.

The sample holds one count of this clone. V is TRBV6-6 and J is TRBJ1-5; 7 positions agree with TRBD1. After removal of 6 bases from V and 4 bases from J, the junction contained 3 bases not matched to a gene. Looked up from germline, CDR1 is MNHNY and CDR2 is SVGAGI (reference sequence). The CDR3 extends over 13 amino acids. The CDR3 sequence is CASSLTGNQPQHF. CDR3 coding DNA: TGTGCCAGCAGCTTGACAGGGAATCAGCCCCAGCATTTT.

This clone was seen only a few times. The V and J genes are TRBV9 and TRBJ2-1, with D unclear. The CDR3 covers 13 residues. Trimming stripped 0 bases from V and 9 bases from J, with 10 bases between. Germline CDR1 reads SGDLS; CDR2 reads YYNGEE. CDR3 residues: CASSVATVREQFF. The CDR3 bases are TGTGCCAGCAGCGTAGCTACGGTCCGTGAGCAGTTCTTC.

The chain uses TRBV14 and TRBJ1-2; 7 nucleotides align to TRBD1. This CDR3 contains 18 residues. The V gene's germline CDR1 is SGHDN and CDR2 FVKESK. After removal of 4 bases from V and 0 bases from J, the junction contained 14 bases not matched to a gene. The CDR3 coding sequence is TGTGCCAGCAGCCCTAGCCGACAGGGTAAAAGGCCTAACTATGGCTACACCTTC. This encodes CASSPSRQGKRPNYGYTF.

CDR3 residues: CASSSSGEGLGRETQYF. The DNA of the CDR3 is TGTGCCAGCAGCTCATCAGGGGAGGGTTTAGGAAGGGAGACCCAGTACTTC. This chain connects TRBV7-9 to TRBJ2-5; possibly TRBD2 for D (7 bases). The germline CDR1 and CDR2 sequences are SEHNR and FQNEAQ (reference sequence). V was trimmed by 4 bases and J by 5 bases, leaving 23 bases between them. The CDR3 is made up of 17 amino acids. The whole variable domain, filled in from reference TRBV7-9 and TRBJ2-5, reads DTGVSQNPRHKITKRGQNVTFRCDPISEHNRLYWYRQTLGQGPEFLTYFQNEAQLEKSRLLSDRFSAERPKGSFSTLEIQRTEQGDSAMYLCASSSSGEGLGRETQYFGPGTRLLVL.

The chain uses TRBV18 and TRBJ1-5, with D hard to call. The CDR3 sequence is 14 residues long. Trimming cost V 1 base and J 5 bases, with 9 bases left between them. In germline, CDR1 is KGHSH, CDR2 LQKENI. The chain's CDR3 is CASSPQGVDQPQHF. CDR3 nucleotide sequence: TGTGCCAGCTCACCACAGGGAGTAGATCAGCCCCAGCATTTT.

This rearrangement joins TRBV9 to TRBJ2-7; 7 nucleotides match TRBD1. Germline CDR1 and CDR2: SGDLS and YYNGEE. V gave up 3 bases and J gave up 5 bases; unmatched junction bases: 14. The CDR3 has 16 residues. CDR3 sequence (DNA): TGTGCCAGCAGCGCCACGAGCGCAGGGGGTCCGGACGAGCAGTACTTC. Translation: CASSATSAGGPDEQYF.

In nucleotides, the CDR3 is TGTGCCAGCAGCCGATCAGTTAGCAATCAGCCCCAGCATTTT. Translation: CASSRSVSNQPQHF. The chain recombines TRBV7-9 with TRBJ1-5; D remains unclear. CDR1 and CDR2 (germline): SEHNR, FQNEAQ (reference sequence). Deletions cut 5 bases from V and 0 bases from J, with 8 bases between. The CDR3 sequence is 14 residues long.

The genes are TRBV5-5 and TRBJ2-1; TRBD1 matches at 11 bases. CDR1 is SGHKS, CDR2 YYEKEE, per germline (reference sequence). V lost 4 bases to trimming and J lost 3 bases; unmatched junction nucleotides: 3. The CDR3 has 15 amino acids. The CDR3 spells CASSGGTGGYNEQFF. As DNA, the CDR3 is TGTGCCAGCAGCGGTGGGACAGGGGGCTACAATGAGCAGTTCTTC.